This T cell receptor beta chain was profiled in a study of metastatic and nonmetastatic thyroid tumors. Study-level information: Repertoire comparisons spanned blood and tumor or nodule tissue from malignant and benign thyroid patients.

Broader study findings: Malignant thyroid tumors reportedly exceeded benign nodules significantly in TCR beta diversity, with the difference appearing in blood and tumor.

In the source study's methods: Researchers built a distant-metastasis classifier for papillary thyroid cancer that drew on CDR3 differences across clinicopathological groups. TCRdb reprocessed the PCR reads via MiXCR. The V and J calls follow TCRdb's processing rather than the paper's. This sample has around 20,000 clones; roughly 9.7% occur once, and the top ten carry more than 25%. Germline assignment: CDR1 MGHRA and CDR2 YSYEKL. V shed 0 bases and J shed 0 bases, with 9 bases lying between them. The CDR3 is 15 amino acids. This clone was counted many times. Its antigen is not known. Prior to thyroid surgery, none of the patients had received any treatment.

This chain joins TRBV4-1 and TRBJ2-7; possible D gene TRBD1, 6 bases. Sequencing was done on a sample of blood. This TCR was sampled from a female donor with papillary thyroid cancer or a benign thyroid nodule (not recorded which). Some clones in this sample may be carry-over from other donors' samples. As DNA, the CDR3 is TGCGCCAGCAGCCAAGAACAGGGCTTCTCCTACGAGCAGTACTTC. Its translation is CASSQEQGFSYEQYF.